These 26 T cell receptor beta chains were all obtained from the same sample, sequenced in a study of T cells after yellow fever vaccination. Via MiXCR, TCRdb re-called the 5' RACE reads, giving one row per CDR3 protein. This sample has under 550,000 distinct CDR3 sequences, with roughly a fifth found just once. The sample consisted of PBMCs, taken roughly 20 days after the first yellow fever vaccination. The receptors stem from a man aged 18 to 29 who received the YFV17D yellow fever vaccine.

This clonotype has more than one count but fewer than ten. The chain combines TRBV30 with TRBJ2-4, with 10 bases that match TRBD2. Trimming removed 3 bases from V and 5 bases from J; junction bases left unmatched: 10. The CDR3 sequence is 16 residues long. Looked up from germline, CDR1 is GTSNPN and CDR2 is SVGIG (reference sequence). CDR3 protein: CAWSDMSSGGENIQYF. CDR3 in DNA: TGTGCCTGGAGCGATATGTCTAGCGGGGGCGAAAACATTCAGTACTTC. Based on the CDR3 plus reference TRBV30 and TRBJ2-4, the full variable domain is SQTIHQWPATLVQPVGSPLSLECTVEGTSNPNLYWYRQAAGRGLQLLFYSVGIGQISSEVPQNLSASRPQDRQFILSSKKLLLSDSGFYLCAWSDMSSGGENIQYFGAGTRLSVL.

V usage is TRBV6-6 and J usage is TRBJ1-1; D unclear. The germline gives CDR1 MNHNY, CDR2 SVGAGI (reference sequence). The ends were cut back, 6 bases at V and 10 bases at J, with 15 bases in the middle. This CDR3 has 12 amino acids. In nucleotides, the CDR3 is TGTGCCAGCAGACGCACCGTGGGAGGAGCTTTCTTT. It translates to CASRRTVGGAFF.

The chain carries TRBV15 and TRBJ2-3; 9 bases map to TRBD2. Germline values: CDR1 LNHNV, CDR2 YYDKDF (reference sequence). V lost 0 bases, J lost 3 bases, and 4 bases stayed unmatched. The CDR3 is 16 residues long. CDR3 DNA: TGTGCCACCAGCAGAGATGTGCGGGGGGGGACAGATACGCAGTATTTT. It translates to CATSRDVRGGTDTQYF.

The chain couples TRBV12-3 or TRBV12-4 to TRBJ2-1; no definite D call. The length of the CDR3 is 15 residues. Trimming cost V 8 bases and J 0 bases, with 14 bases left between them. CDR3 sequence: CASSHSLSSYNEQFF. CDR3 coding DNA: TGTGCCAGCTCCCACTCCTTGAGCTCCTACAATGAGCAGTTCTTC.

The chain employs TRBV29-1 and TRBJ1-5; a weak D match, TRBD1 (5 bases). The V end lost 7 bases, the J end lost 5 bases, and 12 bases lay between the germline ends. The V gene's germline CDR1 is SQVTM and CDR2 ANQGSEA. CDR3 length: 12 amino acids. CDR3 bases: TGCAGCGGCGGGGGAGGGGATCAGCCCCAGCATTTT. The encoded protein is CSGGGGDQPQHF.

There are many counts of this clonotype. This CDR3 reads CASCSYTGFQPQHF. CDR3 coding DNA: TGTGCCAGCTGCTCCTATACGGGGTTTCAGCCCCAGCATTTT. The J gene is TRBJ1-5, the V gene TRBV28; no clear D gene. This CDR3 is built from 14 residues. V was shortened by 8 bases and J by 6 bases, with 17 bases between the two germline ends. Germline values: CDR1 MDHEN, CDR2 SYDVKM.

CDR3: CASSSGRTNQPQHF. CDR3 DNA sequence: TGTGCCAGCAGTTCGGGACGGACAAATCAGCCCCAGCATTTT. This chain joins TRBV6-2 or TRBV6-3 and TRBJ1-5; a weak D match, TRBD1 (5 bases). There are 14 residues in the CDR3. Germline V lookup: CDR1 MNHEY, CDR2 SVGEGT. V was shortened by 4 bases and J by 4 bases, with 11 bases between the two germline ends.

The gene calls are TRBV7-2 and TRBJ2-7; no definite D call. V dropped 3 bases and J dropped 2 bases, with 14 bases sitting between them. The CDR3 is made up of 15 amino acids. Germline V gene lookup returns CDR1 SGHTA and CDR2 FQGNSA. CDR3 loop: CASSFGLSGTYEQYV. For the CDR3, the DNA is TGTGCCAGCAGCTTTGGTCTGTCTGGTACCTACGAGCAGTACGTC.

This clonotype appeared many times. The chain combines TRBV7-9 with TRBJ2-7; no reliable D call. The CDR3 is 13 residues long. The germline CDR1 and CDR2 sequences are SEHNR and FQNEAQ (reference sequence). Trimming shortened V by 6 bases and J by 5 bases, and 14 bases separated the two germline ends. CDR3 in DNA: TGTGCCAGCAGGTTTCTCCTCTCAGACGAGCAGTACGTC. It translates to CASRFLLSDEQYV.

The chain is built from TRBV6-2 or TRBV6-3 and TRBJ2-7, with 9 bases identical to TRBD1. Germline V lookup: CDR1 MNHEY, CDR2 SVGEGT. This CDR3 has 15 residues. V was clipped by 0 bases and J by 7 bases; unmatched bases: 7. The CDR3 sequence: CASSYSRTGAGEQYV. CDR3 nucleotides: TGTGCCAGCAGTTACTCTCGGACAGGGGCAGGGGAGCAGTACGTC.

This clonotype was seen just once. This rearrangement joins TRBV5-5 to TRBJ2-5, with D possibly TRBD1 on 8 matching bases. The CDR3 extends over 16 amino acids. CDR1 SGHKS and CDR2 YYEKEE come from the germline V gene (reference sequence). The V end was cut by 4 bases, the J end by 5 bases, with 21 bases between. The CDR3 loop is CASSLSGGTGQETQYF. The CDR3 DNA is TGTGCCAGCAGCCTCTCCGGGGGGACAGGCCAGGAGACCCAGTACTTC.

The chain recombines TRBV29-1 with TRBJ2-7, with D perhaps matching TRBD1 (6 bases). The V gene's germline CDR1 is SQVTM and CDR2 ANQGSEA. This CDR3 region has 13 residues. Trimming took 5 bases from V and 0 from J, leaving 11 bases between them. The CDR3 bases are TGCAGCGTTCGGACAGTGAGCTCCTACGAGCAGTACTTC. Protein: CSVRTVSSYEQYF.

Only a few counts were recorded for this clonotype. The chain has TRBV7-2 and TRBJ2-3; D is ambiguous. The V gene's germline CDR1 is SGHTA and CDR2 FQGNSA. The CDR3 is 13 residues long. V lost 1 base and J lost 4, with 6 bases in between. This chain's CDR3 is CASSLEVPDTQYF. CDR3 coding DNA: TGTGCCAGCAGCTTAGAAGTCCCAGATACGCAGTATTTT.

This clonotype was picked up a small number of times. This chain uses TRBV18 with TRBJ1-1; TRBD1 is a possible D gene (5 bases). The CDR3 has 14 amino acids. V dropped 5 bases and J dropped 4 bases, with 14 bases sitting between them. Germline V gene sequence: CDR1 KGHSH, CDR2 LQKENI. The CDR3 spells CASSGSVGGTEAFF. The DNA of the CDR3 is TGTGCCAGCTCAGGTTCGGTTGGGGGCACTGAAGCTTTCTTT.

This clonotype was found a few times. The V call is TRBV12-3 or TRBV12-4, the J call TRBJ2-5, with a tentative D call TRBD1 (5 bases). The length of the CDR3 is 14 residues. V dropped 1 base and J dropped 2 bases, with 8 bases sitting between them. CDR3 in DNA: TGTGCCAGCAGTTTAGAGGGGCAACAAGAGACCCAGTACTTC. This translates into CASSLEGQQETQYF.

The sample holds many counts of this clonotype. This sequence joins TRBV5-1 and TRBJ2-1; 8 positions match TRBD2. V trimming: 0 bases; J trimming: 6 bases; junction bases outside the gene matches: 5. CDR3 length: 15 residues. The germline V gene encodes CDR1 SGHRS and CDR2 YFSETQ. The CDR3 DNA reads TGCGCCAGCAGCTTGGACGGGGGGGGGCCCAATGAGCAGTTCTTC. It encodes CASSLDGGGPNEQFF. Variable domain in full (rest from reference TRBV5-1 and TRBJ2-1): KAGVTQTPRYLIKTRGQQVTLSCSPISGHRSVSWYQQTPGQGLQFLFEYFSETQRNKGNFPGRFSGRQFSNSRSEMNVSTLELGDSALYLCASSLDGGGPNEQFFGPGTRLTVL.

This clonotype turned up a few times. The chain combines TRBV4-2 with TRBJ2-5, with 10 bases fitting TRBD1. Germline assignment: CDR1 LGHNA and CDR2 YNFKEQ. The CDR3 covers 18 residues. V was pared by 3 bases and J by 5 bases, with 15 bases of the junction left unmatched. Written as DNA, the CDR3 is TGTGCCAGCAGCCAGGCAATCCTCCGGGACAGGGGAGGGGAGACCCAGTACTTC. This translates into CASSQAILRDRGGETQYF.

This clonotype appeared a few times. The chain couples TRBV25-1 to TRBJ2-2; D not resolved. The germline CDR1 and CDR2 sequences are MGHDK and SYGVNS. V was clipped by 1 base and J by 4 bases, with 10 bases between them. The CDR3 runs 15 residues. In DNA, the CDR3 is TGTGCCAGCAGTGAATTTGTCGGGTCCACCGGGGAGCTGTTTTTT. Translation gives CASSEFVGSTGELFF.

The chain carries TRBV12-3 or TRBV12-4 and TRBJ1-1; D not certain. Trimming cost V 5 bases and J 7 bases, with 11 bases left between them. CDR3 length equals 12 residues. The CDR3 sequence: CASSPMTFEAFF. The CDR3 DNA is TGTGCCAGCAGTCCGATGACATTTGAAGCTTTCTTT.

This clonotype was counted between two and nine times. The chain links TRBV7-2 to TRBJ2-1; 7 bases map to TRBD1. Looked up from germline, CDR1 is SGHTA and CDR2 is FQGNSA. This CDR3 spans 15 amino acids. The ends lost 5 bases at V and 2 bases at J; junction bases unmatched: 6. The CDR3 reads CASSPRDSPYNEQFF. The CDR3 nucleotides are TGTGCCAGCAGCCCCCGGGACAGTCCCTACAATGAGCAGTTCTTC.

This clonotype was detected only a few times. The rearrangement joins TRBV19 to TRBJ2-5, with D perhaps TRBD1 or TRBD2 (5 bases each). The CDR3 has 14 residues. V gave up 10 bases and J gave up 7 bases, with 22 bases separating them. Germline CDR1 is LNHDA and CDR2 is SQIVND (reference sequence). In DNA, the CDR3 is TGTGCCACATCGACTGGTGGGGGATATGCGACCCAGTACTTC. Protein product: CATSTGGGYATQYF. The full variable domain, in which reference TRBV19 and TRBJ2-5 provide the parts outside the CDR3, is DGGITQSPKYLFRKEGQNVTLSCEQNLNHDAMYWYRQDPGQGLRLIYYSQIVNDFQKGDIAEGYSVSREKKESFPLTVTSAQKNPTAFYLCATSTGGGYATQYFGPGTRLLVL.

The V gene is TRBV2, the J gene TRBJ1-2; D is ambiguous. The ends were cut back, 6 bases at V and 7 bases at J, with 12 bases in the middle. The CDR3 covers 12 residues. CDR1 SNHLY and CDR2 FYNNEI come from the germline V gene. CDR3 amino acids: CASSPLAAGYTF. The CDR3 nucleotides read TGTGCCAGCAGCCCACTAGCGGCTGGCTACACCTTC.

This chain connects TRBV4-1 to TRBJ2-1, with 8 bases that match TRBD1. The J segment lost 3 bases and the V segment lost 3 bases, leaving 4 bases of the junction unmatched. The CDR3 has 15 residues. The V gene's germline CDR1 is MGHRA and CDR2 YSYEKL. CDR3 region: CASSHPQGVYNEQFF. The CDR3 nucleotides read TGCGCCAGCAGCCACCCACAGGGGGTCTACAATGAGCAGTTCTTC.

The J gene is TRBJ2-5, the V gene TRBV20-1; a possible D gene is TRBD2 (6 bases). Germline CDR1 is DFQATT and CDR2 is SNEGSKA (reference sequence). This CDR3 comprises 13 residues. Trimming stripped 3 bases from V and 3 bases from J, with 11 bases between. CDR3 sequence (DNA): TGCAGTGCTAGTGGTGGGGGGAAAGAGACCCAGTACTTC. This gives the protein CSASGGGKETQYF.

CDR3 amino acids: CSASEGTPLHF. The CDR3 nucleotides are TGCAGTGCTAGTGAGGGAACACCCCTCCACTTT. J is TRBJ1-6 and V is TRBV20-1; D not resolved. This CDR3 has 11 residues. Deletions cut 3 bases from V and 11 bases from J, with 8 bases between. CDR1 is DFQATT and CDR2 is SNEGSKA in the germline V gene (reference sequence).

This chain links TRBV15 with TRBJ2-1, with 12 bases lining up with TRBD2. This CDR3 region has 15 residues. J lost 4 bases, V lost 5 bases, and 3 bases had no gene match. CDR1 and CDR2 from the germline V gene are LNHNV and YYDKDF (reference sequence). CDR3 sequence: CATSQTSGGYNEQFF. CDR3 DNA sequence: TGTGCCACCAGCCAGACTAGCGGGGGATACAATGAGCAGTTCTTC.